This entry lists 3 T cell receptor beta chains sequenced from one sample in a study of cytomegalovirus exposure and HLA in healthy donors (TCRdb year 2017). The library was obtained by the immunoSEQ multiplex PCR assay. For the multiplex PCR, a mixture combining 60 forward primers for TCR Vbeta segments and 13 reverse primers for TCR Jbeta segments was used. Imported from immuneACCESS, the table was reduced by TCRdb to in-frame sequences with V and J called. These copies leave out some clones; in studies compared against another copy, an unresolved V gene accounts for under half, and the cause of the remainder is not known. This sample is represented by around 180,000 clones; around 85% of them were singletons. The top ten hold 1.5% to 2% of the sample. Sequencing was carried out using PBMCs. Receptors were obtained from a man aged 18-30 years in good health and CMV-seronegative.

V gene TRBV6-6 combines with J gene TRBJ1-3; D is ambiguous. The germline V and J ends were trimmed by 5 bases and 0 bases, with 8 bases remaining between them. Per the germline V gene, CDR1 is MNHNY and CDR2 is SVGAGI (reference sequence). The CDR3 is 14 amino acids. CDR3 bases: TGTGCCAGCAGTGAGTGGTTCTCTGGAAACACCATATATTTT. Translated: CASSEWFSGNTIYF.

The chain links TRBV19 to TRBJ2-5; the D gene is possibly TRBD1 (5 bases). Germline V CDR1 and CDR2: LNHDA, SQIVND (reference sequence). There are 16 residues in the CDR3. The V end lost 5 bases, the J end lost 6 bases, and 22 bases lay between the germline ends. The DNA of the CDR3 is TGTGCCAGTAGTCCCAGTGGGCTGGGTAGGACAAAGACCCAGTACTTC. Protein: CASSPSGLGRTKTQYF.

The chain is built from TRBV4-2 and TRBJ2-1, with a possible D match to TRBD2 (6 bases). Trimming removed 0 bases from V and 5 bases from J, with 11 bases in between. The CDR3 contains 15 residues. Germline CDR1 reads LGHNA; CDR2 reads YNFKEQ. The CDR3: CASSQDGTENNEQFF. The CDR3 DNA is TGTGCCAGCAGCCAAGATGGGACTGAAAACAATGAGCAGTTCTTC.